This T cell receptor beta chain emerged from a study of blood T cells in healthy people across ages. The second PCR ran about 6 to 12 cycles with a sample-barcoded 5' primer and J-beta primers. TCRdb recomputed calls from the 5' RACE reads with MiXCR, one row per CDR3 protein. The table includes 650,000 to 1,000,000 distinct CDR3 sequences, about 34% detected once. The CDR3 totals 14 residues. Findings and caveats of the study: With donor CMV status unknown, expanded clonotype changes were possibly confounded.

Comments on this clonotype: Its antigen is undetermined.

This receptor was identified in a man between 18 and 29 years old in good health. Sequenced material: blood. The rearrangement uses TRBV12-3 or TRBV12-4 and TRBJ2-5, with D possibly being TRBD1 or TRBD2 (5 bases each). The J call may be incorrect, as the DNA end agrees better with TRBJ2-7. CDR3 region: CASSLGGDFDEQYF. The DNA of the CDR3 is TGTGCCAGCAGTTTAGGAGGGGATTTCGACGAGCAGTACTTC.